A selection of T cell receptor beta chains follows, all from one sample in a study of technical replicates of blood from a few donors. Generated by immunoSEQ multiplex PCR, the TCRdb table keeps only in-frame clones and is missing some. The sample lists tens of thousands of clones, 80% to 95% occurring once. Input material: T cells isolated from PBMCs. All receptors derive from a human donor in good health. Both conserved end residues are part of each CDR3. A D gene is named only where the DNA matches it firmly.

>TRBJ1-2|TRBV6-5|13|NA
TGTGCCAGCAAGGCGGGGATTCATTATGGCTACACCTTC
CASKAGIHYGYTF
>TRBJ1-1|TRBV6-7|15|TRBD1
TGTGCCAGCAGTGACAAGGGACAGATGAACACTGAAGCTTTCTTT
CASSDKGQMNTEAFF
>TRBJ1-4|TRBV25-1|14|TRBD1
TGTGCCAGCACAACAGGGGGCGATCAGGAAAAACTGTTTTTT
CASTTGGDQEKLFF
>TRBJ2-7|TRBV7-9|13|NA
TGTGCCAGCAGTTTTGGACAGATCTACGAGCAGTACTTC
CASSFGQIYEQYF
>TRBJ1-5|TRBV6-1|16|NA
TGTGCCAGCAGTGAAACCCCAGGACTCAACAATCAGCCCCAGCATTTT
CASSETPGLNNQPQHF
>TRBJ2-7|TRBV5-5|15|TRBD2
TGTGCCAGCAGCTTGGTCCCGCGGGAGTCCTACGAGCAGTACTTC
CASSLVPRESYEQYF
>TRBJ1-2|TRBV6-5|13|NA
TGTGCCAGCAGTTACGAGGAATCCCGGGGCTACACCTTC
CASSYEESRGYTF
>TRBJ1-5|TRBV4-1|15|TRBD1
TGCGCCAGCAGCGACAGGGTCGGTAGCAATCAGCCCCAGCATTTT
CASSDRVGSNQPQHF
>TRBJ2-5|TRBV25-1|14|NA
TGTGCCAGCTCTAGGGGCGCGGGAAAGGAGACCCAGTACTTC
CASSRGAGKETQYF
>TRBJ2-5|TRBV5-1|11|NA
TGCGCCAGCAGCTTGTATGAGACCCAGTACTTC
CASSLYETQYF
>TRBJ2-7|TRBV18|15|TRBD1
TGTGCCAGCTCACTTGGGACAGGATCCACCTACGAGCAGTACTTC
CASSLGTGSTYEQYF
>TRBJ2-1|TRBV7-3|16|TRBD2
TGTGCCAGCAGCCTAGGGACTAGCGGGACGTATAATGAGCAGTTCTTC
CASSLGTSGTYNEQFF
>TRBJ1-1|TRBV5-1|14|TRBD1
TGCGCCAGCAGCGCGGACAGGCTGAACACTGAAGCTTTCTTT
CASSADRLNTEAFF
>TRBJ2-2|TRBV7-9|17|NA
TGTGCCAGCAGCTTCCCTTTTAGCGGAGCGAACACCGGGGAGCTGTTTTTT
CASSFPFSGANTGELFF